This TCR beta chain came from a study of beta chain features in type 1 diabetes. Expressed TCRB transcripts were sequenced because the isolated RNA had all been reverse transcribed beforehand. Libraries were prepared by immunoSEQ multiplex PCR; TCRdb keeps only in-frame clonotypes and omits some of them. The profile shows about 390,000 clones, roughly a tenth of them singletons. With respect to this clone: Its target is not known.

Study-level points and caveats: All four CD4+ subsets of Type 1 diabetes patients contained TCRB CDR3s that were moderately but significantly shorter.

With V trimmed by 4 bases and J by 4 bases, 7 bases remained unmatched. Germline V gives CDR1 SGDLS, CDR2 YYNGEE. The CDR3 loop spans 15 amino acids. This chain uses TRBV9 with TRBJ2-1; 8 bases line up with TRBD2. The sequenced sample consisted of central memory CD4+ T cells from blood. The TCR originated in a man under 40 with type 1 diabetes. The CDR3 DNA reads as TGTGCCAGCAGCCCTCGGGAGGGCACGTACAATGAGCAGTTCTTC. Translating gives CASSPREGTYNEQFF.